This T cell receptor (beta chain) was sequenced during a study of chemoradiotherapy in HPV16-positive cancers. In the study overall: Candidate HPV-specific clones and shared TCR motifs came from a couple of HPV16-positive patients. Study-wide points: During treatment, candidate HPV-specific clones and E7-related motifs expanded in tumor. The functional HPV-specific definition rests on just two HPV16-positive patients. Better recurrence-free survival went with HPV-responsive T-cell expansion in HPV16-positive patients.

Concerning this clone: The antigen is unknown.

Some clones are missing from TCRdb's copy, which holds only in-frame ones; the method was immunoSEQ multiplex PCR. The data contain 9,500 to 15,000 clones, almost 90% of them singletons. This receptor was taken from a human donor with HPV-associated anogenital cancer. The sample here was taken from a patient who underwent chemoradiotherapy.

CDR3 nucleotide sequence: TGTGCCAGTGGGCGAACCGGGACACAACGCGGGGAGGTGTTCTTC. This translates into CASGRTGTQRGEVFF. The chain combines TRBV19 with TRBJ2-1; D is possibly TRBD1 or TRBD2 (6 bases each). Deletions cut 8 bases from V and 15 bases from J, with 29 bases between. This CDR3 contains 15 residues. Germline V CDR1 and CDR2: LNHDA, SQIVND (reference sequence).